The present T cell receptor beta chain was sequenced within a study of CD8 T cells in ankylosing spondylitis. Study-wide results and caveats: A TCR beta motif made of fewer than ten highly homologous variants seemed typical of ankylosing spondylitis blood. In peripheral blood, disease-linked CD8+ clones occurred at relatively low frequencies. According to the report, clones linked to the disease were significantly enriched in matched synovial fluid samples taken from ankylosing spondylitis patients.

Researchers built TCR beta libraries using quantitative 5'-RACE with molecular barcodes. A single record per CDR3 protein comes from TCRdb applying MiXCR to the 5' RACE reads. The table records some 450,000 distinct CDR3 sequences, under 20% of them present only once. This clonotype was observed a handful of times. The target antigen is unknown. The origin of this receptor is a male donor with ankylosing spondylitis. Sequenced sample: blood, either unsorted or a sorted T cell fraction (not recorded which).

The chain's CDR3 is CASSLVGGAGNTIYF. CDR3 in DNA: TGTGCCAGCAGCTTAGTGGGCGGCGCTGGAAACACCATATATTTT. The V gene is TRBV7-9, the J gene TRBJ1-3; D unclear. This CDR3 is built from 15 residues. V was cut by 1 base and J by 2 bases, with 9 bases left in between. The V gene's germline CDR1 is SEHNR and CDR2 FQNEAQ (reference sequence).